These 8 T cell receptor beta chains were all obtained from the same sample, sequenced in a study of blood T cell repertoires in COVID-19. The data were produced by immunoSEQ multiplex PCR, yet TCRdb's version contains in-frame clones alone and is incomplete. Altogether 100,000 or so clones are present, about 89% being singletons, with the ten largest covering roughly 2.1%. Material for sequencing was peripheral blood. Source of these receptors: a man in his fifties with active COVID-19.

The sample holds one count of this clone. The rearrangement uses TRBV9 and TRBJ2-3; tentative D call: TRBD2 (6 bases). Per the germline V gene, CDR1 is SGDLS and CDR2 is YYNGEE. CDR3 length equals 16 residues. V lost 0 bases and J 3 bases, leaving 14 bases between the germline ends. The CDR3 nucleotides read TGTGCCAGCAGCGTAGTTCGGGGGTTCGGGACAGATACGCAGTATTTT. Translation gives CASSVVRGFGTDTQYF.

V gene TRBV5-3 combines with J gene TRBJ2-7; D is ambiguous. TRBV5-3 is an ORF for which the function is uncertain. V lost 1 base, J lost 2 bases, and 7 bases lay in between. The length of the CDR3 is 13 residues. CDR3 region: CARSLKLPYEQYV. The DNA for the CDR3 is TGTGCCAGAAGCTTGAAGCTACCCTACGAGCAGTACGTC.

This chain connects TRBV3-1 (or the pseudogene TRBV3-2) to TRBJ2-7; 7 bases are shared with TRBD2. Germline-derived CDR1 and CDR2 are LGHDT and YNNKEL (reference sequence). There are 15 residues in the CDR3. V dropped 4 bases and J dropped 5; count of bases not matched to a gene: 11. The CDR3 coding sequence is TGTGCCAGCAGCCTAGGGAGGGCCCTTTGGAACGAGCAGTACTTC. Translated, it gives CASSLGRALWNEQYF.

The genes are TRBV7-9 and TRBJ1-1; weak D call: TRBD1 (5 bases). V dropped 3 bases and J dropped 1 base, with 9 bases sitting between them. The CDR3 length is 14 residues. CDR1 and CDR2 (germline): SEHNR, FQNEAQ (reference sequence). CDR3 loop: CASSFQGRNTEAFF. Written as DNA, the CDR3 is TGTGCCAGCAGCTTTCAGGGTAGGAACACTGAAGCTTTCTTT.

The rearrangement joins TRBV5-4 to TRBJ2-5; 8 positions match TRBD1. Germline V gene data show CDR1 as SGHNT and CDR2 as YYREEE (reference sequence). The CDR3 is made up of 15 amino acids. Trimming removed 0 bases from V and 5 bases from J; junction bases left unmatched: 6. CDR3 sequence (DNA): TGTGCCAGCAGCTTGGGGACAGGGACATGGGAGACCCAGTACTTC. Its translation: CASSLGTGTWETQYF.

The chain carries TRBV5-1 and TRBJ2-2; tentative D call: TRBD2 (6 bases). The germline V gene has CDR1 SGHRS and CDR2 YFSETQ. The V gene lost 0 bases and the J gene lost 4 bases, with 7 bases spanning the gap. The CDR3 runs to 14 residues. Written as DNA, the CDR3 is TGCGCCAGCAGCTTGGGGGACTTCACCGGGGAGCTGTTTTTT. Residues: CASSLGDFTGELFF.

The chain has TRBV7-2 and TRBJ2-4; 7 bases agree with TRBD2. Germline CDR1 SGHTA, CDR2 FQGNSA. This CDR3 has 16 residues. Unmatched junction bases numbered 9, after V lost 3 bases and J lost 4 bases. The CDR3 coding sequence is TGTGCCAGCAGCTTTAGCACGGGAGGTGCAAAAAACATTCAGTACTTC. Translated, it gives CASSFSTGGAKNIQYF.

This clone was recorded only once. The rearrangement links TRBV12-3 or TRBV12-4 to TRBJ2-1; D possibly corresponds to TRBD1 (5 bases). This CDR3 comprises 11 residues. The V gene lost 4 bases and the J gene lost 12 bases, with 10 bases spanning the gap. The CDR3 protein is CASSSGQGQFF. In nucleotides, the CDR3 is TGTGCCAGCAGTTCCGGACAAGGGCAGTTCTTC.